These 22 T cell receptor beta chains came from one sample sequenced in a study of blood T cell repertoires in COVID-19. TCRdb's table, derived via immunoSEQ multiplex PCR, lists solely in-frame clones and lacks some. The sample includes approximately 96,000 clones, over 90% seen only once; the top ten take approximately 1.6%. Sequences were obtained from peripheral blood. The receptors were gathered from a man between 60 and 75 years old with acute or convalescent COVID-19.

In this sample, this clone turned up a few times. The genes are TRBV5-4 and TRBJ2-1, with D possibly matching TRBD2 (7 bases). Germline CDR1 reads SGHNT; CDR2 reads YYREEE (reference sequence). Trimming took off 3 bases at V and 6 bases at J, with 13 bases between the two ends. CDR3 length: 14 amino acids. Here the CDR3 DNA reads TGTGCCAGCAGCTGGGGCGGGGGCAGCAATGAGCAGTTCTTC. It is translated as CASSWGGGSNEQFF.

The CDR3: CASSQIAGGKGDTEAFF. The CDR3 bases are TGCGCCAGCAGCCAGATTGCGGGGGGTAAGGGTGACACTGAAGCTTTCTTT. J is TRBJ1-1 and V is TRBV4-1; D may be TRBD1 (5 bases). CDR1 is MGHRA and CDR2 is YSYEKL in the germline V gene. This CDR3 has 17 amino acids. V was pared by 3 bases and J by 3 bases, with 20 bases between.

This chain uses TRBV12-3 or TRBV12-4 with TRBJ2-2; D remains unclear. Trimming shortened V by 3 bases and J by 8 bases, and 7 bases separated the two germline ends. This CDR3 is 12 amino acids long. The CDR3 is CASSFTRGELFF. The CDR3 DNA follows: TGTGCCAGCAGTTTTACGAGGGGGGAGCTGTTTTTT.

V gene TRBV19 combines with J gene TRBJ1-5; no definite D call. The CDR3 is 14 residues long. The germline gives CDR1 LNHDA, CDR2 SQIVND (reference sequence). V lost 6 bases and J 2 bases, leaving 11 bases between the germline ends. The CDR3: CASSGRAGNQPQHF. In DNA form, the CDR3 reads TGTGCCAGTAGCGGGCGGGCAGGCAATCAGCCCCAGCATTTT. Full variable domain (rest looked up from reference TRBV19 and TRBJ1-5): DGGITQSPKYLFRKEGQNVTLSCEQNLNHDAMYWYRQDPGQGLRLIYYSQIVNDFQKGDIAEGYSVSREKKESFPLTVTSAQKNPTAFYLCASSGRAGNQPQHFGDGTRLSIL.

The chain links TRBV27 to TRBJ1-4; D call uncertain. The V gene's germline CDR1 is MNHEY and CDR2 SMNVEV (reference sequence). This CDR3 spans 15 amino acids. Trimming took 4 bases from V and 2 from J, leaving 11 bases between them. The CDR3 DNA reads TGTGCCAGCAGTTATCTGCCACAGACTAATGAAAAACTGTTTTTT. Its protein product is CASSYLPQTNEKLFF.

The gene calls are TRBV7-9 and TRBJ1-1; D not certain. This CDR3 has 13 amino acids. Trimming stripped 4 bases from V and 0 bases from J, with 6 bases between. CDR1 is SEHNR and CDR2 is FQNEAQ in the germline V gene (reference sequence). This chain's CDR3 is CASSYSLNTEAFF. The CDR3 DNA sequence: TGTGCCAGCAGCTACAGTCTGAACACTGAAGCTTTCTTT. Looking up the rest from reference TRBV7-9 and TRBJ1-1 gives the full variable domain: DTGVSQNPRHKITKRGQNVTFRCDPISEHNRLYWYRQTLGQGPEFLTYFQNEAQLEKSRLLSDRFSAERPKGSFSTLEIQRTEQGDSAMYLCASSYSLNTEAFFGQGTRLTVV.

The gene calls are TRBV15 and TRBJ2-7, with 14 bases fitting TRBD2. The CDR3 contains 17 residues. V was clipped by 1 base and J by 7 bases; unmatched bases: 9. Germline V CDR1 and CDR2: LNHNV, YYDKDF (reference sequence). CDR3 coding DNA: TGTGCCACCAGCAGAGGACCGGGACTAGCGGGAGAAGGGGAGCAGTACTTC. This codes for CATSRGPGLAGEGEQYF.

The V call is TRBV28, the J call TRBJ2-2; 9 bases align to TRBD1. The V segment lost 7 bases and the J segment 5 bases; nucleotides outside the gene matches: 5. Germline V CDR1 and CDR2: MDHEN, SYDVKM. The CDR3 covers 14 residues. CDR3 in DNA: TGTGCCAGCAATGCGGGACAGGGTACCGGGGAGCTGTTTTTT. It translates to CASNAGQGTGELFF.

The CDR3 bases are TGTGCCAGCAGCGGGACAGGGGCGGCAGATACGCAGTATTTT. Translation gives CASSGTGAADTQYF. The chain is built from TRBV6-5 and TRBJ2-3; 10 nucleotides align to TRBD1. Per germline, CDR1 MNHEY and CDR2 SVGAGI. Trimming took 6 bases from V and 4 from J; bases not matched to a gene: 4. This CDR3 is built from 14 residues.

The rearrangement links TRBV5-1 to TRBJ1-4, with 8 bases fitting TRBD1. Germline values: CDR1 SGHRS, CDR2 YFSETQ. The CDR3 is 13 amino acids. V shed 5 bases and J 7 bases; nucleotides not matched to a gene: 4. CDR3 coding DNA: TGCGCCAGCAGGGCTGACAGGGGTGAAAAACTGTTTTTT. It specifies CASRADRGEKLFF.

As regards this clone: A junction boundary mismatches the germline segment, possibly from a read error. The chain employs TRBV4-3 and TRBJ1-4, with 8 bases fitting TRBD1. The germline V gene encodes CDR1 LGHNA and CDR2 YSLEER. There are 15 residues in the CDR3. The CDR3 reads CASSTGGGTSEKLFF. In nucleotides, the CDR3 is TGCGCCAGCAGCACAGGGGGGGGCACTAGTGAAAAACTGTTTTTT.

The chain employs TRBV3-1 (or the pseudogene TRBV3-2) and TRBJ2-7; D may be TRBD2 (6 bases). Trimming took 0 bases from V and 7 from J, leaving 25 bases between them. This CDR3 comprises 18 residues. The V gene's germline CDR1 is LGHDT and CDR2 YNNKEL (reference sequence). CDR3 protein: CASSQEEAGGACSKEQYF. The CDR3 DNA reads TGTGCCAGCAGCCAAGAAGAGGCGGGCGGGGCCTGCTCTAAGGAGCAGTACTTC.

The chain joins TRBV9 to TRBJ1-6; 9 nucleotides match TRBD1. Unmatched junction bases numbered 6, after V lost 4 bases and J lost 10 bases. This CDR3 contains 14 residues. Germline V gene data show CDR1 as SGDLS and CDR2 as YYNGEE. The CDR3 nucleotides read TGTGCCAGCAGCATCTCGGACAGGGGATCACCCCTCCACTTT. Translated, it gives CASSISDRGSPLHF.

A few counts support this clone. In nucleotides, the CDR3 is TGTGCCACCAGTGATTTGCGAGCGGGGACGCAGTATTTT. It is translated as CATSDLRAGTQYF. The chain recombines TRBV24-1 with TRBJ2-3; 7 nucleotides agree with TRBD2. CDR3 length: 13 amino acids. CDR1 and CDR2 (germline): KGHDR, SFDVKD. V trimming: 0 bases; J trimming: 9 bases; junction bases outside the gene matches: 2.

CDR3 in amino acids: CASSHSGTSGTYEQYF. CDR3 sequence (DNA): TGTGCCAGCAGCCACTCCGGGACTAGCGGGACCTACGAGCAGTACTTC. The J gene is TRBJ2-7, the V gene TRBV14, with 13 positions matching TRBD2. The germline CDR1 and CDR2 sequences are SGHDN and FVKESK. V lost 3 bases to trimming and J lost 2 bases; unmatched junction nucleotides: 4. This CDR3 contains 16 residues.

V and J are TRBV7-8 and TRBJ2-6; tentatively, D is TRBD2 (5 bases). This CDR3 has 17 residues. Germline V gives CDR1 SGHVS, CDR2 FQNEAQ. Trimming shortened V by 7 bases and J by 3 bases, and 19 bases separated the two germline ends. CDR3: CASINAVPGNGANVLTF. CDR3 DNA: TGTGCCAGCATTAATGCGGTGCCCGGGAATGGGGCCAACGTCCTGACTTTC.

The J gene is TRBJ2-5, the V gene TRBV5-1; 8 nucleotides match TRBD2. J gave up 4 bases and V 5 bases, and 10 bases lay outside the gene matches. Germline assignment: CDR1 SGHRS and CDR2 YFSETQ. CDR3 length equals 15 residues. CDR3 sequence: CASSSKGLAGETQYF. The CDR3 nucleotides are TGCGCCAGCAGTAGCAAGGGGCTAGCGGGAGAGACCCAGTACTTC.

CDR3 region: CASSLGDRTDTQYF. In DNA, the CDR3 is TGCGCCAGCAGCTTAGGGGACAGAACAGATACGCAGTATTTT. The chain is built from TRBV5-1 and TRBJ2-3; TRBD1 aligns across 7 bases. The CDR3 has 14 amino acids. Germline CDR1 SGHRS, CDR2 YFSETQ. Germline trimming cut 2 bases from V and 3 bases from J; bases unmatched to any gene: 3.

V gene TRBV9 combines with J gene TRBJ2-1; D might be TRBD2 (5 bases). Germline assignment: CDR1 SGDLS and CDR2 YYNGEE. The CDR3 spans 16 residues. V was pared by 0 bases and J by 5 bases, with 15 bases between. Written as DNA, the CDR3 is TGTGCCAGCAGCGTAGGTAGCGCTTCCATTCACAATGAGCAGTTCTTC. Translated: CASSVGSASIHNEQFF.

The chain combines TRBV4-3 with TRBJ1-1, with D unclear. This CDR3 region has 13 residues. Trimming pared 0 bases from V and 3 bases from J, leaving 5 bases between. CDR1 is LGHNA and CDR2 is YSLEER in the germline V gene. The CDR3 protein is CASSQDRDTEAFF. The CDR3, as DNA: TGCGCCAGCAGCCAAGATCGAGACACTGAAGCTTTCTTT.

This clone has a single count. The chain links TRBV18 to TRBJ1-5, with TRBD1 matching 7 bases. This CDR3 has 14 residues. The V gene's germline CDR1 is KGHSH and CDR2 LQKENI. With V trimmed by 1 base and J by 7 bases, 4 bases remained unmatched. The CDR3 spells CASSPQGAKQPQHF. CDR3 sequence (DNA): TGTGCCAGCTCACCACAGGGGGCTAAACAGCCCCAGCATTTT.

This chain links TRBV3-1 (or the pseudogene TRBV3-2) with TRBJ1-2, with 10 positions matching TRBD1. This CDR3 is 15 amino acids long. Germline V CDR1 and CDR2: LGHDT, YNNKEL (reference sequence). V lost 4 bases and J lost 7; bases outside the gene matches: 9. The CDR3 spells CASSPQSGTGVGYTF. The CDR3 DNA follows: TGTGCCAGCAGCCCTCAGTCCGGGACAGGGGTTGGCTACACCTTC.